This T cell receptor (beta chain) derives from a study of OX40 agonist ivuxolimab in advanced cancers. Overall study: The study gave patients intravenous ivuxolimab at 0.01 to 10 mg/kg every 2 weeks. Allowance was made for prior anti-PD-1, anti-PD-L1 or anti-CTLA-4 therapy, and about 40% had some. Three partial responders included one hepatocellular carcinoma patient and two cutaneous melanoma patients. Study-wide findings and caveats: Doses of 0.1 to 3.0 mg/kg were accompanied by clonal expansion of CD4+ and CD8+ blood T cells by week 6.

As for this clone: Its antigen is unknown.

Generated by immunoSEQ multiplex PCR, the TCRdb table keeps only in-frame clones and is missing some. This table has tens of thousands of clones, roughly nine tenths appearing once. Germline loops: CDR1 SNHLY, CDR2 FYNNEI. V was clipped by 1 base and J by 1 base, with 16 bases between them. The length of the CDR3 is 17 residues. This chain uses TRBV2 with TRBJ1-2, with D maybe TRBD1 (6 bases). Material: CD4+ or CD8+ T cells sorted from blood, obtained in a trial of the OX40 agonist ivuxolimab. This sequence originates from an adult with an advanced solid tumor such as melanoma, head and neck, liver or kidney cancer. The CDR3 reads CASSEEGRGPFNYGYTF. The CDR3 bases are TGTGCCAGCAGTGAAGAGGGCAGGGGACCATTTAACTATGGCTACACCTTC. The variable domain in full, completed from reference TRBV2 and TRBJ1-2, reads EPEVTQTPSHQVTQMGQEVILRCVPISNHLYFYWYRQILGQKVEFLVSFYNNEISEKSEIFDDQFSVERPDGSNFTLKIRSTKLEDSAMYFCASSEEGRGPFNYGYTFGSGTRLTVV.